These T cell receptor beta chains were read from a single sample in a study of T-cell reconstitution after alpha-beta-depleted transplantation in children. In TCRdb, the PCR reads were re-called with MiXCR into one record per CDR3 protein. The data hold roughly 400,000 distinct CDR3 sequences, with over 20% observed a single time. The sequences come from PBMCs from the stem cell graft donor, collected from the stem cell graft. The source of these receptors is a human donor who donated a stem cell graft to a child with acute myeloid leukemia. Each CDR3 is given with its conserved first and last residue. A D gene is named only where the DNA matches it firmly. A row's size may be missing; if present it is once, few, many or a size class.

CDR3nt | CDR3aa | j_gene | abundance | d_gene | v_gene
TGTGCCAGCAGCTTAGGGCCGGGAGTTGCAGATACGCAGTATTTT | CASSLGPGVADTQYF | TRBJ2-3 | . | . | TRBV9
TGCAGTGCTAGAGTCGGGTCGGGAGACGTAGAGACCCAGTACTTC | CSARVGSGDVETQYF | TRBJ2-5 | few | . | TRBV20-1
TGTGCCAGCAGCAACCCACTAGATACGCAGTATTTT | CASSNPLDTQYF | TRBJ2-3 | . | . | TRBV7-2
TGTGCCAGCACCCGGGGGACAGGGGCAGCTTTCTTT | CASTRGTGAAFF | TRBJ1-1 | . | TRBD1 | TRBV6-1
TGCGCCAGCAGCTTAACCCTTAGCTCCTACAATGAGCAGTTCTTC | CASSLTLSSYNEQFF | TRBJ2-1 | few | . | TRBV5-1
TGTGCCAGCACCCCGTCGGGGCTCCCCTACGAGCAGTACTTC | CASTPSGLPYEQYF | TRBJ2-7 | few | . | TRBV28
TGCGCCAGCAGGGACCCCGTCGACAGGACCTACGAGCAGTACTTC | CASRDPVDRTYEQYF | TRBJ2-7 | . | . | TRBV5-1
TGCAGCGTTGACCCCACAGAGCTTAACACTGAAGCTTTCTTT | CSVDPTELNTEAFF | TRBJ1-1 | . | . | TRBV29-1
TGCAGTGCTAGACGGATGGGGGGCATGGACACTGAAGCTTTCTTT | CSARRMGGMDTEAFF | TRBJ1-1 | few | . | TRBV20-1
TGTGCCACCAGTGACCCGAGGAATGAGCAGTTCTTC | CATSDPRNEQFF | TRBJ2-1 | many | . | TRBV24-1
TGTGCCAGCAGTTACTCGAAAGGCACTACTTTCACCGGGGAGCTGTTTTTT | CASSYSKGTTFTGELFF | TRBJ2-2 | . | . | TRBV6-5
TGTGCCAGCAGCAGGACCTTTAGAGAGACCCAGTACTTC | CASSRTFRETQYF | TRBJ2-5 | . | . | TRBV28
TGTGCCAGCAGTATCAGCGGGAGCCAAGAGACCCAGTACTTC | CASSISGSQETQYF | TRBJ2-5 | few | TRBD2 | TRBV12-3/TRBV12-4
TGTGCCACCAGTGATTTGTCGGTCACCGGGGAGCTGTTTTTT | CATSDLSVTGELFF | TRBJ2-2 | few | . | TRBV24-1
TGCAGTGCTAGTCGACCCGGGACTAGCGGGAGTGGAGATACGCAGTATTTT | CSASRPGTSGSGDTQYF | TRBJ2-3 | few | TRBD2 | TRBV20-1
TGTGCCAGCAGTTTCCGACTAGGCAATGAGCAGTTCTTC | CASSFRLGNEQFF | TRBJ2-1 | many | . | TRBV27
TGTGCCAGCAGTTCCCGGACTAGCGGGAGGATGGATACGCAGTATTTT | CASSSRTSGRMDTQYF | TRBJ2-3 | . | TRBD2 | TRBV27
TGTGCCAGCATAGACAGGGTCCAAGAGACCCAGTACTTC | CASIDRVQETQYF | TRBJ2-5 | once | TRBD1 | TRBV27
TGCAGTGCTAGCAGGGTCAGTATGCATGGGCAGTTCTTC | CSASRVSMHGQFF | TRBJ2-1 | . | . | TRBV20-1
TGCAGTGCTACCGGGACAGGGAGGAATGAGCAGTTCTTC | CSATGTGRNEQFF | TRBJ2-1 | . | TRBD1 | TRBV20-1
TGCGCCAGCAGCCAAGAGGGGAACTCTGGGGCCAACGTCCTGACTTTC | CASSQEGNSGANVLTF | TRBJ2-6 | many | . | TRBV4-3
TGTGCCAGCAGCTTACCCCCCGGGCGCCGGACTAGCGGCAAAGAGACCCAGTACTTC | CASSLPPGRRTSGKETQYF | TRBJ2-5 | many | TRBD2 | TRBV11-2
TGCGCCAGCAGCCAATGGAACTCTGGGGCCAACGTCCTGACTTTC | CASSQWNSGANVLTF | TRBJ2-6 | . | . | TRBV4-3
TGCAGTGCTAAGGGGAATTCACCCCTCCACTTT | CSAKGNSPLHF | TRBJ1-6 | many | . | TRBV20-1
TGTGCCAGCAGCCAAGATTGGAACACAGATACGCAGTATTTT | CASSQDWNTDTQYF | TRBJ2-3 | . | . | TRBV4-2
TGTGCCAGCAGCCTAGACAGTGGGGAGACCCAGTACTTC | CASSLDSGETQYF | TRBJ2-5 | . | . | TRBV12-3/TRBV12-4
TGCAGTGCGCCCGGGACAGGGGGACGTGAGCAGTACTTC | CSAPGTGGREQYF | TRBJ2-7 | many | TRBD1 | TRBV20-1
TGTGCCACCAGCAGAGAGAGTAGCGGGACGACGGGAGATACGCAGTATTTT | CATSRESSGTTGDTQYF | TRBJ2-3 | . | TRBD2 | TRBV15
TGTGCCAGCTCACCGCGGGGGGAGTTGGGCGAGCAGTACTTC | CASSPRGELGEQYF | TRBJ2-7 | few | TRBD2 | TRBV18
TGCGCCAGCAGCCAAGATGAGAGCTCCTACGAGCAGTACTTC | CASSQDESSYEQYF | TRBJ2-7 | few | . | TRBV4-1
TGTGCCAGTAGTACGACAGTTCAGACCTACGAGCAGTACTTC | CASSTTVQTYEQYF | TRBJ2-7 | . | . | TRBV19
TGCAGTGCTTTCCTTAGCGGGGGTTACAATGAGCAGTTCTTC | CSAFLSGGYNEQFF | TRBJ2-1 | many | TRBD2 | TRBV20-1
TGCAGCGTTGATGGCCATAGGGACTATCCCTACAATGAGCAGTTCTTC | CSVDGHRDYPYNEQFF | TRBJ2-1 | few | TRBD2 | TRBV29-1
TGTGCCAGCAGTTCGGCTAGCGGGCACAATGAGCAGTTCTTC | CASSSASGHNEQFF | TRBJ2-1 | many | TRBD2 | TRBV27
TGTGCCAGCAGCCCCCCCGTTTGGGCGGTCGCAGATACGCAGTATTTT | CASSPPVWAVADTQYF | TRBJ2-3 | few | . | TRBV7-9
TGTGCCAGCAGCTTATTGTCTAGCGGGAGGGGAGAGACCCAGTACTTC | CASSLLSSGRGETQYF | TRBJ2-5 | many | TRBD2 | TRBV7-2
TGCAGTGCACCCATCGGACAGGGATCCCTCGAGCAGTACTTC | CSAPIGQGSLEQYF | TRBJ2-7 | many | TRBD1 | TRBV20-1
TGTGCATCTGAGCCGGGGGTGGGAGGTGAAGCTTTCTTT | CASEPGVGGEAFF | TRBJ1-1 | . | . | TRBV6-1
TGCAGTGCTAGATCTGGGGAAACTGAAGCTTTCTTT | CSARSGETEAFF | TRBJ1-1 | many | . | TRBV20-1
TGCAGTGCCCAGGGTAGTGCGGGGAAGGCTGAAGCTTTCTTT | CSAQGSAGKAEAFF | TRBJ1-1 | few | . | TRBV20-1
TGTGCCAGCAGTTTAGGGGCAGGGCCCTACGAGCAGTACTTC | CASSLGAGPYEQYF | TRBJ2-7 | few | . | TRBV12-3/TRBV12-4
TGTGCCAGCAGCGTAGCCCCTTCGGGGAGAGACGAGCAGTACTTC | CASSVAPSGRDEQYF | TRBJ2-7 | many | . | TRBV9
TGCAGCGTCCAGGGGGCGGAGGGCTACACCTTC | CSVQGAEGYTF | TRBJ1-2 | many | TRBD1 | TRBV29-1
TGTGCCAGCAATCCGGGGGGGGCTCAGCCCCAGCATTTT | CASNPGGAQPQHF | TRBJ1-5 | few | . | TRBV2
TGCAGCGTTGAGTACAGGGGTGCTGGGGCCAACGTCCTGACTTTC | CSVEYRGAGANVLTF | TRBJ2-6 | many | TRBD1 | TRBV29-1
TGTGCCAGCAGTTTAGACAGGAACACCTACGAGCAGTACTTC | CASSLDRNTYEQYF | TRBJ2-7 | few | . | TRBV12-3/TRBV12-4
TGCAGCGTTGAAGATCTTCGAGACTCAACCTACGAGCAGTACTTC | CSVEDLRDSTYEQYF | TRBJ2-7 | few | . | TRBV29-1
TGTGCCACCAGCCTCCCAGCCTACGAGCAGTACTTC | CATSLPAYEQYF | TRBJ2-7 | . | . | TRBV15
TGTGCCAGCTGTTTAGCGGGGGCCTCTGGAAACACCATATATTTT | CASCLAGASGNTIYF | TRBJ1-3 | . | . | TRBV12-3/TRBV12-4
TGTGCCAGCAGTCAATTAATAGCCTACGAGCAGTACTTC | CASSQLIAYEQYF | TRBJ2-7 | few | . | TRBV27
TGTGCCAGCAGCTTGGGTTTCGGCACTGAAGCTTTCTTT | CASSLGFGTEAFF | TRBJ1-1 | few | . | TRBV5-6
TGCAGTGCTAGGGGGGAAGGGGCGAACTATGGCTACACCTTC | CSARGEGANYGYTF | TRBJ1-2 | many | . | TRBV20-1
TGCAGCGTTGGTTCTAGGGACAATTACAATGAGCAGTTCTTC | CSVGSRDNYNEQFF | TRBJ2-1 | . | . | TRBV29-1